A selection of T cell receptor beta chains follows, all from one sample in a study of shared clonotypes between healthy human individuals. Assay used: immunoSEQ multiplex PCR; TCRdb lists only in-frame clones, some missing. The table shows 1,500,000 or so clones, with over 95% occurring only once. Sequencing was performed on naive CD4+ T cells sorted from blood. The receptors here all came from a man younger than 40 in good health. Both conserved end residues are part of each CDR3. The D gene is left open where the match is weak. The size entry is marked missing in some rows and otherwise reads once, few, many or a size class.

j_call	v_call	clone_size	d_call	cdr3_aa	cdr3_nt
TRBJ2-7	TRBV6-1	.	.	CASTEIYEQYF	TGTGCCAGCACAGAGATCTACGAGCAGTACTTC
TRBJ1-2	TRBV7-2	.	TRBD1	CASSLSTGTGGVGYTF	TGTGCCAGCAGCTTATCGACCGGGACAGGGGGCGTTGGCTACACCTTC
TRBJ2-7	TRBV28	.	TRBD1	CASMGPGGHEQYF	TGTGCCAGCATGGGGCCAGGGGGCCACGAGCAGTACTTC
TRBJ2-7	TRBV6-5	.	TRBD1	CASSRGQGSYEQYF	TGTGCCAGCTCTCGGGGACAGGGCTCATACGAGCAGTACTTC
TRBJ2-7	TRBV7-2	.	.	CASSFGIHEQYF	TGTGCCAGCAGCTTTGGGATCCACGAGCAGTACTTC
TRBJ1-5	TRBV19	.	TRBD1	CASRKEGRGHQPQHF	TGTGCCAGCAGAAAAGAAGGTAGGGGGCATCAGCCCCAGCATTTT
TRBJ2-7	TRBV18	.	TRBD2	CASSPTSGVFYEQYF	TGTGCCAGCTCACCCACTAGCGGGGTTTTCTACGAGCAGTACTTC
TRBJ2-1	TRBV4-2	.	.	CASSQATQNEQFF	TGTGCCAGCAGCCAAGCGACACAGAATGAGCAGTTCTTC
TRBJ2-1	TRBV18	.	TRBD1	CASSPTGQGEQFF	TGTGCCAGCTCACCAACGGGACAGGGCGAGCAGTTCTTC
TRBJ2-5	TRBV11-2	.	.	CASSHGEYGGETQYF	TGTGCCAGCAGCCATGGGGAATATGGGGGGGAGACCCAGTACTTC
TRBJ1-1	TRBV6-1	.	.	CASSEGEGRQTEAFF	TGTGCCAGCAGTGAAGGTGAAGGGCGGCAGACTGAAGCTTTCTTT
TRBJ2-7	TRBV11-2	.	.	CASSPALVPSSYEQYF	TGTGCCAGCAGCCCCGCACTTGTGCCGAGCTCCTACGAGCAGTACTTC
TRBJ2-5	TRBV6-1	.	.	CASLSRGARETQYF	TGTGCCAGCCTCTCACGAGGGGCCCGGGAGACCCAGTACTTC
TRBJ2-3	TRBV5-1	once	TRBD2	CASSPGTSGRAIDTQYF	TGCGCCAGCAGCCCCGGGACTAGCGGGAGGGCGATAGATACGCAGTATTTT
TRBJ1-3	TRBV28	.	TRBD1	CASSFGTVSSGNTIYF	TGTGCCAGCAGTTTTGGGACAGTGAGTTCTGGAAACACCATATATTTT
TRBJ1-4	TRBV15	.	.	CATAEGIRTSTNEKLFF	TGTGCCACCGCCGAAGGGATCCGTACGTCAACTAATGAAAAACTGTTTTTT
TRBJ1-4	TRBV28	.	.	CASSLPDARMEKLFF	TGTGCCAGCAGTTTGCCGGACGCCCGGATGGAAAAACTGTTTTTT
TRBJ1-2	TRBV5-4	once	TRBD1	CASSSRETGNYGYTF	TGTGCCAGCAGCTCTCGAGAGACAGGGAACTATGGCTACACCTTC
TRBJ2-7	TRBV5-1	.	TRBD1	CASSKTGQGVYYEQYF	TGCGCCAGCAGTAAGACGGGACAGGGGGTGTACTACGAGCAGTACTTC
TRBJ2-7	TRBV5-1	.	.	CASSWPAAGEQYF	TGCGCCAGCAGCTGGCCGGCGGCAGGCGAGCAGTACTTC
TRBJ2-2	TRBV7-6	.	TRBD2	CASSQLAGGPGGELFF	TGTGCCAGCAGCCAACTAGCGGGAGGGCCTGGCGGGGAGCTGTTTTTT
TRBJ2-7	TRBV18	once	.	CASSPSSSASYEQYF	TGTGCCAGCTCACCATCATCTTCTGCCTCCTACGAGCAGTACTTC
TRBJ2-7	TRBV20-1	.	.	CSAPTPYEQYF	TGCAGTGCCCCCACCCCCTACGAGCAGTACTTC
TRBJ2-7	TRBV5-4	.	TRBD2	CASSSTSGSGYEQYF	TGTGCCAGCAGCTCTACTAGCGGGAGTGGGTACGAGCAGTACTTC
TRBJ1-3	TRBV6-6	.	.	CASGDPFGLAGNTIYF	TGTGCCAGCGGCGACCCCTTTGGCTTGGCTGGAAACACCATATATTTT
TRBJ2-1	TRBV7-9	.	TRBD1	CASSLGWDRSSDEQFF	TGTGCCAGCAGCTTAGGATGGGACAGATCTTCGGATGAGCAGTTCTTC
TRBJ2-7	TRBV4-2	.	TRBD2	CASSQDPGLASYEQYF	TGTGCCAGCAGCCAAGATCCGGGACTAGCATCCTACGAGCAGTACTTC
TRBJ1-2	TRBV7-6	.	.	CASSLSRRGRNYGYTF	TGTGCCAGCAGCTTGAGTAGGAGGGGTCGTAACTATGGCTACACCTTC
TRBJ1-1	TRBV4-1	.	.	CASSPSDLWNTEAFF	TGCGCCAGCAGCCCTTCGGACCTCTGGAACACTGAAGCTTTCTTT
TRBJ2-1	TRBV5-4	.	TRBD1	CASSRGGGLSDRGLYEQFF	TGTGCCAGCAGCAGGGGGGGAGGGTTGTCGGACAGGGGCTTATATGAGCAGTTCTTC
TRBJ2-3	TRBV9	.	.	CASSVVANTDTQYF	TGTGCCAGCAGCGTAGTAGCCAACACAGATACGCAGTATTTT
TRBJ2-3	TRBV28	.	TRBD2	CASSPSGPGTDTQYF	TGTGCCAGCAGTCCTAGCGGGCCCGGCACAGATACGCAGTATTTT
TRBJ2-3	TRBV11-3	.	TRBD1	CASSFSRGLNTQYF	TGTGCCAGCAGCTTTTCCAGGGGGTTAAATACGCAGTATTTT
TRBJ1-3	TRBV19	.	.	CASSIGTRGAGNTIYF	TGTGCCAGTAGTATAGGTACACGAGGAGCAGGAAACACCATATATTTT
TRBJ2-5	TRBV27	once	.	CASSLWASLSRLYF	TGTGCCAGCAGTTTATGGGCCTCACTTTCTCGCCTTTACTTC
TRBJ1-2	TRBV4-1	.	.	CASSPQDSVGGYTF	TGCGCCAGCAGTCCACAGGACTCCGTGGGTGGCTACACCTTC
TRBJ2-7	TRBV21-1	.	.	CASSMEGAGAPTGEQYF	TGTGCCAGCAGCATGGAAGGGGCGGGAGCTCCTACGGGGGAGCAGTACTTC
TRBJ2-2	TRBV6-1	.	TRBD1	CASSVGTGVDGELFF	TGTGCCAGCAGTGTAGGGACAGGGGTTGACGGGGAGCTGTTTTTT
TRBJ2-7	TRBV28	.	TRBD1	CASRGQGVDEQYF	TGTGCCAGCAGGGGACAGGGGGTCGACGAGCAGTACTTC
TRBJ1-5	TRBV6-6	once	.	CASRVTGDSNQPQHF	TGTGCCAGCAGGGTGACAGGAGATAGCAATCAGCCCCAGCATTTT
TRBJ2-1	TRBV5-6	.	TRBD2	CASTPLFSGGHEQFF	TGTGCCAGCACCCCACTTTTTAGCGGGGGGCATGAGCAGTTCTTC
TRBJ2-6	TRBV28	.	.	CASRPPGISGANVLTF	TGTGCCAGCAGGCCGCCGGGGATCTCTGGGGCCAACGTCCTGACTTTC
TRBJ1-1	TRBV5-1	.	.	CASRRDANTEAFF	TGCGCCAGCAGGAGGGACGCGAACACTGAAGCTTTCTTT
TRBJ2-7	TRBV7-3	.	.	CASSLKWGAEQYF	TGTGCCAGCAGCCTTAAGTGGGGGGCCGAGCAGTACTTC
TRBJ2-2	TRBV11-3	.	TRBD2	CARTGTSRFGLFF	TGTGCCAGGACCGGGACTAGCCGTTTTGGGCTGTTTTTT
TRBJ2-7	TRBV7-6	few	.	CASSLIQGYEQYF	TGTGCCAGCAGCTTAATACAGGGTTACGAGCAGTACTTC
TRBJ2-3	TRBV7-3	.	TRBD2	CASGVAGWGTDTQYF	TGTGCCAGCGGAGTAGCGGGATGGGGCACAGATACGCAGTATTTT
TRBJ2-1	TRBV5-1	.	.	CASSATTAGPNEQFF	TGCGCCAGCAGCGCTACCACGGCGGGGCCAAATGAGCAGTTCTTC
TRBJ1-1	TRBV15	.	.	CATSTATGPQAFF	TGTGCCACCAGCACGGCGACCGGGCCCCAAGCTTTCTTT
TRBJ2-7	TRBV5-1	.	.	CASSRPPSGQMTYEQYF	TGCGCCAGCAGCCGACCGCCTTCCGGACAGATGACCTACGAGCAGTACTTC
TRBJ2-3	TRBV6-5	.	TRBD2	CASTAGGGFGGTQYF	TGTGCCAGCACCGCAGGCGGCGGGTTCGGGGGGACGCAGTATTTT
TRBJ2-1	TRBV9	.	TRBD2	CASSVASGNSLDEQFF	TGTGCCAGCAGCGTGGCTAGCGGGAACTCACTAGACGAGCAGTTCTTC
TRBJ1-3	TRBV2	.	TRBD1	CASIFREQGAQRGNTIYF	TGTGCCAGCATCTTCCGGGAGCAGGGGGCTCAACGTGGAAACACCATATATTTT
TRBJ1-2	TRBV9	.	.	CASSVGRINYGYTF	TGTGCCAGCAGCGTAGGACGGATAAACTATGGCTACACCTTC
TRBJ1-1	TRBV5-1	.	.	CASSSRSTGNTEAFF	TGCGCCAGCAGCTCCCGTTCTACCGGGAACACTGAAGCTTTCTTT